The rows below give T cell receptor beta chains drawn from one sample of a study of T cells after yellow fever vaccination. Via MiXCR, TCRdb re-called the 5' RACE reads, giving one row per CDR3 protein. In the table there are some 390,000 distinct CDR3 sequences, around 20% of which are singletons. Source: PBMCs, taken before the yellow fever booster vaccination. The receptors shown here come from a man between 18 and 29 years old who received the YFV17D yellow fever vaccine. The CDR3 runs from the conserved cysteine through the conserved F or W. The D gene is left open where the match is weak. Clone size, where shown, is once, few, many, or a class for clones that have expanded.

cdr3_nt: TGTGCCAGCAGTTACGTACAGAGCCCGTACAATGAGCAGTTCTTC
cdr3_aa: CASSYVQSPYNEQFF
clone_size: -
v_call: TRBV6-5
d_call: -
j_call: TRBJ2-1

cdr3_nt: TGCGCCAGCAGCCACGGGGAGACAGAGACCGGGGAGCTGTTTTTT
cdr3_aa: CASSHGETETGELFF
clone_size: few
v_call: TRBV4-1
d_call: -
j_call: TRBJ2-2

cdr3_nt: TGTGCCAGCGGACTTTTCACAGATACGCAGTATTTT
cdr3_aa: CASGLFTDTQYF
clone_size: -
v_call: TRBV7-2
d_call: -
j_call: TRBJ2-3

cdr3_nt: TGTGCCAGCTCCCTAATAGCGGGGGCCTACAATGAGCAGTTCTTC
cdr3_aa: CASSLIAGAYNEQFF
clone_size: once
v_call: TRBV18
d_call: TRBD2
j_call: TRBJ2-1

cdr3_nt: TGTGCCAGCAGCTTAATTAGCGGGGGAGCCCAAATCCAAGAGACCCAGTACTTC
cdr3_aa: CASSLISGGAQIQETQYF
clone_size: -
v_call: TRBV7-2
d_call: TRBD2
j_call: TRBJ2-5

cdr3_nt: TGTGCCAGCAGCGTAGGGCGGGGGGGACACACAGATACGCAGTATTTT
cdr3_aa: CASSVGRGGHTDTQYF
clone_size: -
v_call: TRBV9
d_call: TRBD2
j_call: TRBJ2-3

cdr3_nt: TGTGCCAGCAGGGACAGGGGGCGCGGCTACACCTTC
cdr3_aa: CASRDRGRGYTF
clone_size: -
v_call: TRBV6-5
d_call: TRBD1
j_call: TRBJ1-2

cdr3_nt: TGCAGTGCTAGGGGAAATAGGAACACTGAAGCTTTCTTT
cdr3_aa: CSARGNRNTEAFF
clone_size: few
v_call: TRBV20-1
d_call: -
j_call: TRBJ1-1

cdr3_nt: TGTGCCAGCACCGAGAACAGGGGGTACAATGAGCAGTTCTTC
cdr3_aa: CASTENRGYNEQFF
clone_size: -
v_call: TRBV6-5
d_call: TRBD1
j_call: TRBJ2-1

cdr3_nt: TGTGCCAGCAGCTCCGGGACATACCAAGAGACCCAGTACTTC
cdr3_aa: CASSSGTYQETQYF
clone_size: many
v_call: TRBV7-9
d_call: -
j_call: TRBJ2-5

cdr3_nt: TGTGCCAGCAGATGGGGGGCTGGTAGCAATCAGCCCCAGCATTTT
cdr3_aa: CASRWGAGSNQPQHF
clone_size: few
v_call: TRBV6-6
d_call: -
j_call: TRBJ1-5

cdr3_nt: TGTGCATCCACCTCCCGGACCAGAACCTCCGAGCAGTACTTC
cdr3_aa: CASTSRTRTSEQYF
clone_size: -
v_call: TRBV6-5
d_call: -
j_call: TRBJ2-7

cdr3_nt: TGTGCCAGCAGCGATACCGGGACTAGCGGGGGCTCCCAAGAGACCCAGTACTTC
cdr3_aa: CASSDTGTSGGSQETQYF
clone_size: -
v_call: TRBV9
d_call: TRBD2
j_call: TRBJ2-5

cdr3_nt: TGTGCCAGCAGCACCGGGACACGCACAGATACGCAGTATTTT
cdr3_aa: CASSTGTRTDTQYF
clone_size: many
v_call: TRBV5-8
d_call: -
j_call: TRBJ2-3

cdr3_nt: TGTGCCAGCAGCTCCCCGGCACAGGGGTACAATGAGCAGTTCTTC
cdr3_aa: CASSSPAQGYNEQFF
clone_size: few
v_call: TRBV7-6
d_call: TRBD1
j_call: TRBJ2-1

cdr3_nt: TGCGCCAGCAGCTTAGACAGGCACATGGATACGCAGTATTTT
cdr3_aa: CASSLDRHMDTQYF
clone_size: few
v_call: TRBV5-1
d_call: -
j_call: TRBJ2-3

cdr3_nt: TGCGCCAGCAGCGGGGAAGTTTCACATACGGAGCAGTACTTC
cdr3_aa: CASSGEVSHTEQYF
clone_size: -
v_call: TRBV5-1
d_call: -
j_call: TRBJ2-7

cdr3_nt: TGCAGCGCCGGATCCACGATGGATACGCAGTATTTT
cdr3_aa: CSAGSTMDTQYF
clone_size: few
v_call: TRBV29-1
d_call: -
j_call: TRBJ2-3

cdr3_nt: TGTGCCAGCAGTTACTCGATGGGGAGCTCCTACGAGCAGTACTTC
cdr3_aa: CASSYSMGSSYEQYF
clone_size: many
v_call: TRBV6-5
d_call: -
j_call: TRBJ2-7

cdr3_nt: TGTGCCATCAGTGGTAGCGGGGGGGACACAGATACGCAGTATTTT
cdr3_aa: CAISGSGGDTDTQYF
clone_size: few
v_call: TRBV10-3
d_call: TRBD2
j_call: TRBJ2-3

cdr3_nt: -
cdr3_aa: CASSLVGGGADTRYF
clone_size: -
v_call: TRBV5-5
d_call: -
j_call: TRBJ2-3

cdr3_nt: TGTGCCACCAGCCCCCGACAGCAAACGAATGAAAAACTGTTTTTT
cdr3_aa: CATSPRQQTNEKLFF
clone_size: -
v_call: TRBV15
d_call: -
j_call: TRBJ1-4

cdr3_nt: TGTGCCAGCTCAACAGGGCGCGGTGGTAATGAGCAGTTCTTC
cdr3_aa: CASSTGRGGNEQFF
clone_size: -
v_call: TRBV18
d_call: -
j_call: TRBJ2-1

cdr3_nt: TGTGCCAGCAGCTTAGAGGGTCTCTTCCGGGAGCATGAGCAGTTCTTC
cdr3_aa: CASSLEGLFREHEQFF
clone_size: -
v_call: TRBV11-2
d_call: -
j_call: TRBJ2-1

cdr3_nt: TGTGCCAGCAGCGAGGACTTGAGCAGCGAGACCCAGTACTTC
cdr3_aa: CASSEDLSSETQYF
clone_size: -
v_call: TRBV9
d_call: -
j_call: TRBJ2-5

cdr3_nt: TGCAGTGCCGGGGGCACCGGGGAGCTGTTTTTT
cdr3_aa: CSAGGTGELFF
clone_size: few
v_call: TRBV20-1
d_call: -
j_call: TRBJ2-2

cdr3_nt: TGTGCCAGCAGCTTCTCGGGGCTGACAGATACGCAGTATTTT
cdr3_aa: CASSFSGLTDTQYF
clone_size: -
v_call: TRBV7-2
d_call: -
j_call: TRBJ2-3

cdr3_nt: TGTGCCAGCAGATATGGGGTCAACTATGGCTACACCTTC
cdr3_aa: CASRYGVNYGYTF
clone_size: few
v_call: TRBV6-5
d_call: -
j_call: TRBJ1-2

cdr3_nt: TGCGCCAGCAGCCGAGGACTGTACTCTGGGGCCAACGTCCTGACTTTC
cdr3_aa: CASSRGLYSGANVLTF
clone_size: -
v_call: TRBV4-1
d_call: -
j_call: TRBJ2-6

cdr3_nt: TGTGCCAGCAGCTCGGGACAGGGCCCTAACAATGAGCAGTTCTTC
cdr3_aa: CASSSGQGPNNEQFF
clone_size: few
v_call: TRBV7-2
d_call: TRBD1
j_call: TRBJ2-1

cdr3_nt: TGCAGTGCTAGAAACCTTGGGGGAATATACAATGAGCAGTTCTTC
cdr3_aa: CSARNLGGIYNEQFF
clone_size: few
v_call: TRBV20-1
d_call: -
j_call: TRBJ2-1

cdr3_nt: TGTGCCAGCAGTTTTGGGCTACTCTACGAGCAGTACTTC
cdr3_aa: CASSFGLLYEQYF
clone_size: few
v_call: TRBV12-3/TRBV12-4
d_call: -
j_call: TRBJ2-7

cdr3_nt: TGTGCCAGCAGCTCATCCGGGACCGGGTCCTATGGCTACACCTTC
cdr3_aa: CASSSSGTGSYGYTF
clone_size: few
v_call: TRBV7-2
d_call: -
j_call: TRBJ1-2

cdr3_nt: TGTGCCAGCAGCCGCCGGGACGGGGAGCTGTTTTTT
cdr3_aa: CASSRRDGELFF
clone_size: few
v_call: TRBV7-2
d_call: -
j_call: TRBJ2-2

cdr3_nt: TGCGCCAGCAGCCAGGGGGAAGGGGTCGGCTATGGCTACACCTTC
cdr3_aa: CASSQGEGVGYGYTF
clone_size: -
v_call: TRBV4-3
d_call: -
j_call: TRBJ1-2

cdr3_nt: TGTGCCAGCAGGGAGCGGCGGGGCGAGCAGTACTTC
cdr3_aa: CASRERRGEQYF
clone_size: many
v_call: TRBV6-5
d_call: -
j_call: TRBJ2-7

cdr3_nt: TGTGCCAGCAGCCAAGAAGGGGAAAAACTGTTTTTT
cdr3_aa: CASSQEGEKLFF
clone_size: many
v_call: TRBV3-1
d_call: -
j_call: TRBJ1-4

cdr3_nt: TGTGCCAGCAGCTTCGGAACAGGACGAAATTCACCCCTCCACTTT
cdr3_aa: CASSFGTGRNSPLHF
clone_size: -
v_call: TRBV7-2
d_call: -
j_call: TRBJ1-6

cdr3_nt: TGTGCCAGCAGCTCAGGCGACAGGGACGGAACTGAAGCTTTCTTT
cdr3_aa: CASSSGDRDGTEAFF
clone_size: -
v_call: TRBV7-6
d_call: TRBD1
j_call: TRBJ1-1

cdr3_nt: TGTGCCAGCATCAAAAAGGGACAGGGGGTTCAGCCCCAGCATTTT
cdr3_aa: CASIKKGQGVQPQHF
clone_size: -
v_call: TRBV6-6
d_call: TRBD1
j_call: TRBJ1-5

cdr3_nt: TGTGCCAGCCGCCAGGACGGATATGAAAAACTGTTTTTT
cdr3_aa: CASRQDGYEKLFF
clone_size: once
v_call: TRBV27
d_call: -
j_call: TRBJ1-4

cdr3_nt: TGTGCCAGCAGCTTGGATGCGACCTGGGGTGGCTACACCTTC
cdr3_aa: CASSLDATWGGYTF
clone_size: few
v_call: TRBV5-6
d_call: -
j_call: TRBJ1-2

cdr3_nt: TGTGCCAGCAGCCCGGAAGGGCGGGGTCAGCCCCAGCATTTT
cdr3_aa: CASSPEGRGQPQHF
clone_size: -
v_call: TRBV7-9
d_call: -
j_call: TRBJ1-5

cdr3_nt: TGTGCCAGCAGTTCGGGGGGTTTCTCTGGAAACACCATATATTTT
cdr3_aa: CASSSGGFSGNTIYF
clone_size: -
v_call: TRBV12-3/TRBV12-4
d_call: -
j_call: TRBJ1-3

cdr3_nt: TGCGCCAGCAGCTCTGGGACTAGCGCCTCCACAGATACGCAGTATTTT
cdr3_aa: CASSSGTSASTDTQYF
clone_size: few
v_call: TRBV5-1
d_call: TRBD2
j_call: TRBJ2-3

cdr3_nt: TGTGCCATCAGTGCAGGGGGGAGCTCCTACGAGCAGTACTTC
cdr3_aa: CAISAGGSSYEQYF
clone_size: -
v_call: TRBV10-3
d_call: -
j_call: TRBJ2-7

cdr3_nt: TGTGCCAGCACCCCCAGGGGTGTCGAAGAGACCCAGTACTTC
cdr3_aa: CASTPRGVEETQYF
clone_size: -
v_call: TRBV13
d_call: -
j_call: TRBJ2-5

cdr3_nt: TGCGCCAGCAGCCATTCAGGGTTTGCGGAGACCCAGTACTTC
cdr3_aa: CASSHSGFAETQYF
clone_size: few
v_call: TRBV5-1
d_call: -
j_call: TRBJ2-5

cdr3_nt: TGTGCCAGCAGCACACAGGGGGCGAGCCCTACAACTGAAGCTTTCTTT
cdr3_aa: CASSTQGASPTTEAFF
clone_size: -
v_call: TRBV7-2
d_call: TRBD1
j_call: TRBJ1-1